The subject of this entry is one T cell receptor beta chain. The antigen is not known. TCRdb re-called the 5' RACE reads through MiXCR, storing one row per CDR3 protein. The data show 450,000 to 600,000 distinct CDR3 sequences, approximately 20% seen once. The data stem from a study of identical twins. Findings and limits, study-wide: Models underestimated TCR alpha sharing (out-of-frame) in monozygotic twins. Out-of-frame alpha sequences shared between twins exhibited an excess of low generation probability.

These records were also assigned to another study, of yellow fever vaccine responses in identical twins.

The receptor was isolated from a woman aged 18-29 years in good health. Sequenced: CD4+ T cells sorted from blood.

The chain's CDR3 is CASSLRGRTTGELFF. The CDR3 DNA reads as TGTGCCAGCAGTCTCCGGGGGAGAACCACCGGGGAGCTGTTTTTT. The chain employs TRBV12-3 or TRBV12-4 and TRBJ2-2; TRBD2 is a possible D gene (6 bases). The CDR3 contains 15 residues. The V gene lost 5 bases and the J gene lost 4 bases, with 14 bases spanning the gap.